This TCR beta chain was observed in a study of cytomegalovirus exposure and HLA in healthy donors. Study-wide context: In terms of ancestry, the Caucasian-associated cluster contained 75% to 85% of the roughly 400 genotyped donors. Study outcomes and limitations: Immune exposure information comprised only CMV serostatus. It was likely that a cluster of highly shared sequence variants was a sequencing artifact.

The CDR3 totals 12 residues. The germline gives CDR1 SQVTM, CDR2 ANQGSEA. V was trimmed by 7 bases and J by 6 bases, leaving 13 bases between them. The PCR ran on 60 Vbeta and 13 Jbeta primers. Libraries were prepared by immunoSEQ multiplex PCR; TCRdb keeps only in-frame clonotypes and omits some of them. The profile shows more than 65,000 clones, roughly 74% of them singletons. A word on this clone: Its target is not known.

V and J are TRBV29-1 and TRBJ2-4; D uncertain. Sequenced sample: PBMCs. This sequence originates from a woman aged 55-69 years in good health and CMV-seropositive. The CDR3 DNA is TGCAGCGGAAAAGGATCGGGAAACATTCAGTACTTC. Residues: CSGKGSGNIQYF.